This TCR beta chain was sequenced in a study of cytomegalovirus exposure and HLA in healthy donors. Whole-study context: Earlier findings included 90 million to 120 million unique TCR beta sequences obtained from about 179 million T cells.

General study results and limits: The study listed under 200 cytomegalovirus-associated TCR beta chains. Later analysis associated a missense DCLRE1C variant with TCR beta V- and J-gene trimming.

The primer mix had 60 Vbeta and 13 Jbeta primers. TCRdb's table, derived via immunoSEQ multiplex PCR, lists solely in-frame clones and lacks some. The sample includes 150,000 to 170,000 clones, about 74% of them seen just once. On this clone: The antigen remains unidentified.

Germline assignment: CDR1 MNHNS and CDR2 SASEGT. The CDR3 extends over 15 amino acids. Germline trimming cut 8 bases from V and 2 bases from J; bases unmatched to any gene: 8. The origin of this receptor is a woman between 35 and 50 years old in good health and CMV-seronegative. This rearrangement joins TRBV6-1 to TRBJ2-1; 8 bases align to TRBD1. Sequenced sample: PBMCs. CDR3 coding DNA: TGTGCCAGCCTACTCGACAGGGGTACCTACAATGAGCAGTTCTTC. Amino acid sequence: CASLLDRGTYNEQFF.